Listed here are 10 T cell receptor beta chains from one sample, sequenced in a study of type 1 and type 2 diabetes patients (dated by TCRdb to between 2015 and 2016). Sequencer: Illumina MiSeq. Genomic DNA from sorted T cell subsets was used as template for TCRbeta CDR3 amplification. Multiplex PCR with 30 forward and 13 reverse primers amplified the TCRbeta CDR3 region. TCRdb trimmed public reads at Q25 via fastp, called clones via MiXCR and kept in-frame beta chains. Each entry is one CDR3 protein sequence, shown with its most common DNA and genes. For this sample the table gives 280,000 or so distinct CDR3 sequences, of which roughly 50% were detected only once. Approximately 13% of the sample is in the top ten clones. The sequencing sample was made of peripheral blood mononuclear cells (PBMCs). These receptors originate from a man younger than 30 with type 2 diabetes.

This clonotype is a singleton in its sample. A much larger clone lies one base from this, so it may be a read error. The rearrangement joins TRBV19 to TRBJ1-2, with D tentatively TRBD1 (6 bases). This CDR3 has 17 amino acids. Germline values: CDR1 LNHDA, CDR2 SQIVND (reference sequence). In nucleotides, the CDR3 is TGTGTCAGTAGTATGGGGGGCAGCAGCCTATCTTACTATGGCTACACCTTC. Its translation is CVSSMGGSSLSYYGYTF.

This chain links TRBV27 with TRBJ1-2; D is uncertain. Looked up from germline, CDR1 is MNHEY and CDR2 is SMNVEV (reference sequence). This CDR3 is built from 13 residues. Trimming stripped 6 bases from V and 3 bases from J, with 11 bases between. CDR3: CASSSGGDYGYTF. The DNA for the CDR3 is TGTGCCAGCAGCTCAGGCGGGGACTATGGCTACACCTTC.

This chain uses TRBV28 with TRBJ1-1, with 7 positions matching TRBD1. The CDR3 runs to 13 residues. V was pared by 4 bases and J by 8 bases, with 7 bases of the junction left unmatched. CDR1 is MDHEN and CDR2 is SYDVKM in the germline V gene. The CDR3 here is CASSSPGQAEAFF. The CDR3, as DNA: TGTGCCAGCAGTTCACCCGGACAGGCAGAAGCTTTCTTT.

The chain links TRBV19 to TRBJ2-2, with D unresolved. Deletions cut 0 bases from V and 10 bases from J, with 9 bases between. The CDR3 runs 13 residues. Germline-derived CDR1 and CDR2 are LNHDA and SQIVND (reference sequence). The CDR3 is CASSIDRPEELFF. The CDR3 DNA sequence: TGTGCCAGTAGTATAGACAGACCCGAGGAGCTGTTTTTT.

The genes are TRBV9 and TRBJ2-7; 12 bases are shared with TRBD1. The CDR3 has 15 residues. V was pared by 7 bases and J by 6 bases, with 11 bases of the junction left unmatched. The germline V gene encodes CDR1 SGDLS and CDR2 YYNGEE. Here the CDR3 reads CASPNAGTGGSEQYF. CDR3 nucleotide sequence: TGTGCCAGCCCAAATGCCGGGACAGGGGGCTCCGAGCAGTACTTC. The full variable domain, completed using reference TRBV9 and TRBJ2-7, is DSGVTQTPKHLITATGQRVTLRCSPRSGDLSVYWYQQSLDQGLQFLIQYYNGEERAKGNILERFSAQQFPDLHSELNLSSLELGDSALYFCASPNAGTGGSEQYFGPGTRLTVT.

The rearrangement links TRBV20-1 to TRBJ1-1, with D perhaps TRBD1 (5 bases). This CDR3 is built from 12 residues. CDR1 is DFQATT, CDR2 SNEGSKA, per germline (reference sequence). Trimming removed 7 bases at V and 13 bases at J, with 22 bases between. The CDR3 loop reads CSVLRWEGQVFF. As DNA, the CDR3 is TGCAGTGTTTTGCGTTGGGAGGGGCAGGTTTTCTTT.

This chain links TRBV9 with TRBJ2-7, with D unclear. Per the germline V gene, CDR1 is SGDLS and CDR2 is YYNGEE. V was cut by 0 bases and J by 6 bases, with 7 bases left in between. The CDR3 is 12 amino acids. The CDR3 region has the DNA TGTGCCAGCAGCGTAGAGCGAAGCGAGCAGTACTTC. It is translated as CASSVERSEQYF.

Written as DNA, the CDR3 is TGTGCCAGCAGAACAGCAGGGGGCGACGAGCAGTACTTC. Translated, it gives CASRTAGGDEQYF. The chain carries TRBV6-5 and TRBJ2-7; 8 bases are a match to TRBD1. The CDR3 is 13 residues long. Germline V lookup: CDR1 MNHEY, CDR2 SVGAGI. V was clipped by 6 bases and J by 5 bases; unmatched bases: 6.

Concerning this clonotype: It may be a read error: a sequence one base away is much more abundant. The chain recombines TRBV2 with TRBJ2-7, with 7 bases aligning to TRBD1. The CDR3 is 15 amino acids. Germline CDR1 SNHLY, CDR2 FYNNEI. CDR3 amino acids: CASGEGTERYEQPYF. The CDR3, as DNA: TGTGCCAGCGGTGAAGGGACAGAAAGATACGAGCAGCCCTACTTC.

This sequence joins TRBV7-9 and TRBJ2-3; no clear D gene. Germline-derived CDR1 and CDR2 are SEHNR and FQNEAQ (reference sequence). The CDR3 sequence is 14 residues long. V was pared by 7 bases and J by 5 bases, with 16 bases between. As DNA, the CDR3 is TGTGCCAGCACTCACAGAGACGCTCAAGATACGCAGTATTTT. Protein sequence: CASTHRDAQDTQYF.